The following is a T cell receptor beta chain sequence with its context. Its antigen is as yet unknown. TCRdb derives one entry per CDR3 protein from the 5' RACE reads, leaving out DNA. The table gives 150,000 to 180,000 distinct CDR3 sequences; the top ten clones make up 37% of it. CDR1 SNHLY and CDR2 FYNNEI come from the germline V gene. The length of the CDR3 is 18 residues. This sample stems from a study of T cells expressing NK-cell markers. Overall study: Researchers got TCR beta repertoires out of sorted CD3+CD56+NKG2C+, CD3+CD56+NKG2C- and CD3+CD56-NKG2C+ T cells.

Study-wide results and limits: There were a handful of donors in whom these clonotypes also led the CD3+CD56-NKG2C+ fraction.

The clonotype originates from a woman aged 45-65 years in good health. The chain joins TRBV2 to TRBJ1-5; TCRdb names TRBD1, which stays unverified in the absence of DNA. Material for sequencing was blood T cells: a sorted CD56 or NKG2C T cell subset, CD4+ or CD8+ T cells, or bulk PBMC T cells (not recorded which). CDR3 sequence: CASSEGGQSLLINQPQHF.